A selection of T cell receptor beta chains follows, all from one sample in a study of T cells in Graves' hyperthyroidism and ophthalmopathy. TCRdb reprocessed the multiplex PCR reads via MiXCR and lists one record per CDR3 protein. The table shows about 580,000 distinct CDR3 sequences, with 14% occurring only once. The specimen sequenced was blood. The receptors here all came from a woman in her twenties or thirties with Graves' hyperthyroidism that later progressed to Graves' ophthalmopathy. Each CDR3 is given without its conserved first and last residue.

TRBJ2-7 TRBV28 ASSLWTSGSYEQY
TRBJ1-1 TRBV3-1 ASSQFGTVTMNTEAF
TRBJ2-5 TRBV12-3/TRBV12-4 ASSATQETQY
TRBJ1-5 TRBV30 AWTGTGDQPQH
TRBJ2-7 TRBV27 ASSLSGQDAAYEQY
TRBJ1-5 TRBV19 ASIGDRGQNNQPQH
TRBJ2-1 TRBV7-3 ASSPGASGIVGEQF
TRBJ2-1 TRBV11-2 ASSFARASSYNEQF
TRBJ2-5 TRBV10-3 ATRLAGGQQETQY
TRBJ2-5 TRBV7-6 ASSRLEETQY
TRBJ2-7 TRBV20-1 SASVLYEQY
TRBJ2-3 TRBV6-5 ASSYYELENTQY
TRBJ1-4 TRBV27 ASSNSQGGEEKLF
TRBJ1-2 TRBV5-1 ASSFRGQDYGYT
TRBJ1-2 TRBV12-3/TRBV12-4 ASSPFRTGHGYT
TRBJ1-5 TRBV19 ASSIMGINQPQH
TRBJ2-1 TRBV7-9 ASSPTSGSSSYNEQF
TRBJ2-7 TRBV2 ASTGPGYEEQY
TRBJ2-2 TRBV6-1 ATGPGTGGNTGELF
TRBJ2-3 TRBV2 ASRPGTSGTEDTQY
TRBJ1-3 TRBV3-1 ASSPIGNTIY
TRBJ1-2 TRBV20-1 SAKTAGDMSISYT
TRBJ2-5 TRBV19 ASSPGGQALETQY